The text below deals with one TCR beta chain. All enrollees were about 18 to 89 years old and from 20 to 25 US areas. Grouping used clinical history reported by participants in a survey and questionnaire. Between the trimmed V and J ends, which lost 1 base and 2 bases, there was a span of 6 bases. Germline CDR1 reads PRHDT; CDR2 reads FYEKMQ (reference sequence). The CDR3 contains 14 residues. The data were obtained in a study of blood T cell repertoires in COVID-19. Study information: PBMCs, B-cell-depleted T cells, or T cells were the source of the cDNA or gDNA that made up the material.

The protocol was immunoSEQ multiplex PCR, while the TCRdb copy is restricted to in-frame clones and leaves out a portion. The sample has about 310,000 clones; roughly 90% are singletons. The sequence derives from a man aged 55 to 70 who had recovered from COVID-19. The sample consisted of PBMCs or T cells enriched from blood (not recorded which). The chain employs TRBV13 and TRBJ2-1, with unresolved D. The CDR3 spells CASSLVSAYNEQFF. The CDR3 region has the DNA TGTGCCAGCAGCTTAGTGTCGGCCTACAATGAGCAGTTCTTC. The full variable domain, completed using reference TRBV13 and TRBJ2-1, is AAGVIQSPRHLIKEKRETATLKCYPIPRHDTVYWYQQGPGQDPQFLISFYEKMQSDKGSIPDRFSAQQFSDYHSELNMSSLELGDSALYFCASSLVSAYNEQFFGPGTRLTVL.